This TCR beta chain was captured in a study of shared clonotypes between healthy human individuals. Study at large: The plates for each donor numbered three CD4 naive, three CD4 memory, two CD8 naive and one CD8 memory.

The CDR3 runs 13 residues. Germline V gene data show CDR1 as SGHRS and CDR2 as YFSETQ. V lost 5 bases, J lost 0 bases, and 8 bases lay in between. Turning to this clone: As yet, its antigen is unknown.

Study-level results: The study found roughly 5% of naive CD4 clonotypes shared across a few donors.

The protocol was immunoSEQ multiplex PCR, while the TCRdb copy is restricted to in-frame clones and leaves out a portion. This table has 400,000 or so clones, approximately 96% appearing once. Those who donated were healthy HIV-negative adults, with no recent acute infections or vaccinations reported. Caucasian adults living in Nashville, Tennessee, provided all samples. The genes are TRBV5-1 and TRBJ1-1; D unclear. The TCR comes from a young man in good health. The sequenced sample was memory CD8+ T cells sorted from blood. Subset in this sample: CD45RO+ cells pooled with CCR7-negative TemRA cells. The CDR3 sequence: CASSKEMNTEAFF. Here the CDR3 DNA reads TGCGCCAGCAGTAAGGAGATGAACACTGAAGCTTTCTTT.